The sequence of this T cell receptor beta chain was determined in a study of T-cell reconstitution after alpha-beta-depleted transplantation in children. During its preparation, the TCRbeta library received unique molecular identifiers. TCRdb used MiXCR to reprocess the PCR reads, holding one entry per CDR3 protein. Here the sample spans 530,000 or so distinct CDR3 sequences, 25% to 30% being singletons. Unmatched junction bases numbered 9, after V lost 7 bases and J lost 6 bases. Per the germline V gene, CDR1 is DFQATT and CDR2 is SNEGSKA (reference sequence). This CDR3 comprises 14 residues. The receptor comes from a boy under two years old with Wiskott-Aldrich syndrome, due to receive a stem cell transplant. The chain links TRBV20-1 to TRBJ2-1; 10 bases line up with TRBD2. Here the sequenced sample was PBMCs, taken before TCRalphabeta/CD19-depleted stem cell transplant. CDR3 in DNA: TGCAGTGTTTTGAAAACTAGCGGGGTCAATGAGCAGTTCTTC. This translates into CSVLKTSGVNEQFF.